A single sample is the source of the 8 T cell receptor beta chains below, sequenced in a study of blood T cell dynamics during melanoma immunotherapy. Assay used: immunoSEQ multiplex PCR; TCRdb lists only in-frame clones, some missing. The sample includes about 3,600 clones, approximately 96% seen only once; the top ten take roughly 0.5%. As to time point: week 3, after first cycle of checkpoint inhibitor. Sequencing was performed on effector memory CD8+ T cells from blood, taken from a patient treated with checkpoint blockade. All receptors derive from a human donor with melanoma.

The rearrangement links TRBV10-1 to TRBJ1-2; 8 bases fit TRBD1. This CDR3 region has 11 residues. J gave up 4 bases and V 10 bases, and 2 bases lay outside the gene matches. Germline assignment: CDR1 WNHNN and CDR2 SYGVQD (reference sequence). The DNA of the CDR3 is TGCGCCACCCAGGGGGCCTATGGCTACACCTTC. As protein: CATQGAYGYTF.

DNA of the CDR3: TGTGCCACCAGCAGAGCGGCGGGAAACACCGGGGAGCTGTTTTTT. This gives the protein CATSRAAGNTGELFF. The chain is built from TRBV15 and TRBJ2-2, with D possibly being TRBD2 (6 bases). Germline-derived CDR1 and CDR2 are LNHNV and YYDKDF (reference sequence). The CDR3 consists of 15 residues. V lost 1 base to trimming and J lost 2 bases, with 8 bases between them.

V gene TRBV6-6 combines with J gene TRBJ2-5; no clear D gene. CDR1 is MNHNY, CDR2 SVGAGI, per germline (reference sequence). The CDR3 is made up of 11 amino acids. Trimming took off 2 bases at V and 5 bases at J, with 3 bases between the two ends. The CDR3 sequence is CASSYMETQYF. CDR3 in DNA: TGTGCCAGCAGTTACATGGAGACCCAGTACTTC.

V gene TRBV28 combines with J gene TRBJ1-3; 10 bases map to TRBD1. CDR1 and CDR2 (germline): MDHEN, SYDVKM. The J segment lost 0 bases and the V segment lost 5 bases, leaving 7 bases of the junction unmatched. The CDR3 covers 17 residues. Here the CDR3 reads CASSVGTGALSGNTIYF. For the CDR3, the DNA is TGTGCCAGCAGTGTCGGGACAGGGGCCCTCTCTGGAAACACCATATATTTT.

The CDR3 coding sequence is TGTGCCAGCAGCTTATACCGGACAGGGGGTTTGGATTCACCCCTCCACTTT. It encodes CASSLYRTGGLDSPLHF. This rearrangement joins TRBV13 to TRBJ1-6; 10 bases match TRBD1. V was clipped by 2 bases and J by 8 bases; unmatched bases: 9. The CDR3 is made up of 17 amino acids. Germline CDR1 and CDR2: PRHDT and FYEKMQ (reference sequence).

This rearrangement joins TRBV13 to TRBJ2-7, with D maybe TRBD2 (5 bases). The CDR3 runs 13 residues. Germline assignment: CDR1 PRHDT and CDR2 FYEKMQ (reference sequence). The V end lost 2 bases, the J end lost 6 bases, and 11 bases lay between the germline ends. As DNA, the CDR3 is TGTGCCAGCAGCTTATATGGGAGAGGCGAGCAGTACTTC. Translating gives CASSLYGRGEQYF.

The V gene is TRBV4-1, the J gene TRBJ2-5; 8 bases agree with TRBD1. The J segment lost 11 bases and the V segment lost 2 bases, leaving 13 bases of the junction unmatched. This CDR3 spans 15 amino acids. Germline values: CDR1 MGHRA, CDR2 YSYEKL. CDR3 region: CASSQQDRAVWEQYF. In nucleotides, the CDR3 is TGCGCCAGCAGCCAACAGGACAGGGCCGTCTGGGAGCAGTACTTC.

The rearrangement links TRBV5-1 to TRBJ2-7; D gene unclear. The CDR3 sequence is 14 residues long. V lost 0 bases, J lost 0 bases, and 7 bases lay in between. CDR1 and CDR2 from the germline V gene are SGHRS and YFSETQ. CDR3 sequence (DNA): TGCGCCAGCAGCTTGGTACGCAACTCCTACGAGCAGTACTTC. It codes for CASSLVRNSYEQYF.